The clone carrying this T cell receptor (beta chain) was observed many times. Its target is not known. The template used for profiling TCR beta VDJ and CDR3 was genomic DNA. TCRdb re-called the reads with MiXCR, one entry per CDR3 protein. The data hold over 100,000 distinct CDR3 sequences, with about 40% observed a single time. The germline V gene has CDR1 DFQATT and CDR2 SNEGSKA (reference sequence). V trimming: 3 bases; J trimming: 4 bases; junction bases outside the gene matches: 2. This CDR3 has 15 amino acids. These data belong to a study of CD8+CD57+ T cells in acquired aplastic anemia. Study information: Sorted cells (CD4+ and CD8+) yielded DNA amounts that averaged approximately 3.2 ug. Mean read depth for CD4+ cells from healthy donors was about 9.9 million.

General study results and limits: Patients and controls had CD8+ Simpson's diversity values that were not significantly distinct. Fewer than 30 CD8+ CDR3 sequences were shared between patients and controls.

V gene TRBV20-1 combines with J gene TRBJ2-1, with 14 bases aligning to TRBD2. The clonotype originates from a human donor in good health, serving as a control. The material sequenced was sorted CD4+, CD8+, or CD8+CD57+ T cells (not recorded which) from PBMCs. CDR3 region: CSARRLAGGYNEQFF. The CDR3 DNA reads TGCAGTGCTAGGAGACTAGCGGGGGGGTACAATGAGCAGTTCTTC.